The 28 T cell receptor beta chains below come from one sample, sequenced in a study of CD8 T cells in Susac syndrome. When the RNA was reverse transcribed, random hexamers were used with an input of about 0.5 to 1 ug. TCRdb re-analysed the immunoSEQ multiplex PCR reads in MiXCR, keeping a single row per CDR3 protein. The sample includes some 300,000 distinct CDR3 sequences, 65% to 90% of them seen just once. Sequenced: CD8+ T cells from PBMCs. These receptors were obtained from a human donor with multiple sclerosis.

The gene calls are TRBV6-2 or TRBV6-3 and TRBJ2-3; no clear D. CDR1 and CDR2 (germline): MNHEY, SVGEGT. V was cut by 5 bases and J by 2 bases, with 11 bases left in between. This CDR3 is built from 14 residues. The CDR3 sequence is CASSDRHITDTQYF. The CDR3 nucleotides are TGTGCCAGCAGTGACCGGCACATCACAGATACGCAGTATTTT.

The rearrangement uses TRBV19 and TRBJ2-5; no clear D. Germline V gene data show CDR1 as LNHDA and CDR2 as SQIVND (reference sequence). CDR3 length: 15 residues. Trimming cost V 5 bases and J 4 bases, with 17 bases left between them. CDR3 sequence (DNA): TGTGCCAGTAGTCCCCGCGCGGACCCGTCAGAGACCCAGTACTTC. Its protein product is CASSPRADPSETQYF.

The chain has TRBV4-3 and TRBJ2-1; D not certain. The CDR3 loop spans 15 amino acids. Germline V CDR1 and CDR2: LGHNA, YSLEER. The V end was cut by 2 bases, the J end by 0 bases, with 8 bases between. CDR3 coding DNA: TGCGCCAGCAGCCAATCTCTCCGCTCCTACAATGAGCAGTTCTTC. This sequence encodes CASSQSLRSYNEQFF.

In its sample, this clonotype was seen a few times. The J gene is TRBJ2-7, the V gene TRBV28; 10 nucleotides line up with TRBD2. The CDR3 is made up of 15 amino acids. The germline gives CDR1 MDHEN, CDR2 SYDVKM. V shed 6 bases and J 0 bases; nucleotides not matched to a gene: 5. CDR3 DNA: TGTGCCAGCAGGTGGACTAGCGGTACCTCCTACGAGCAGTACTTC. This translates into CASRWTSGTSYEQYF.

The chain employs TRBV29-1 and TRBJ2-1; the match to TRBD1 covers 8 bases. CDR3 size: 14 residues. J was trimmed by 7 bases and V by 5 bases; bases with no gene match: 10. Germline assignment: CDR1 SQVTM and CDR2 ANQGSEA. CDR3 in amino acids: CSVWAVNRGNEQFF. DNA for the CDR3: TGCAGCGTTTGGGCGGTTAACAGGGGGAATGAGCAGTTCTTC.

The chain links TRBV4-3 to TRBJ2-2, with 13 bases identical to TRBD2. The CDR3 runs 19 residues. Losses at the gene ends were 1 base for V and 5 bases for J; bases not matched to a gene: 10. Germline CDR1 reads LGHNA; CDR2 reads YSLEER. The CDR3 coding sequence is TGCGCCAGCAGCCAAGGACCCGGGACTAGCGGGAAGGTGACCGGGGAGCTGTTTTTT. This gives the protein CASSQGPGTSGKVTGELFF.

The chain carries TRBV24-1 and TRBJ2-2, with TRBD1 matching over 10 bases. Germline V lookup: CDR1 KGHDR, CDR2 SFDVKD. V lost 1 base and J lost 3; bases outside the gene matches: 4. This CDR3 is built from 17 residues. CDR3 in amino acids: CATSDFGTGVDTGELFF. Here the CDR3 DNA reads TGTGCCACCAGTGATTTCGGGACAGGGGTCGACACCGGGGAGCTGTTTTTT.

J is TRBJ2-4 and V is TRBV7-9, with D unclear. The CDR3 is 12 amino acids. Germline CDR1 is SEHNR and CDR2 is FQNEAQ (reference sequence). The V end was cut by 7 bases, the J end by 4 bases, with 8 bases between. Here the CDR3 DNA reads TGTGCCAGCAAAAGGACGAAAAACATTCAGTACTTC. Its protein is CASKRTKNIQYF.

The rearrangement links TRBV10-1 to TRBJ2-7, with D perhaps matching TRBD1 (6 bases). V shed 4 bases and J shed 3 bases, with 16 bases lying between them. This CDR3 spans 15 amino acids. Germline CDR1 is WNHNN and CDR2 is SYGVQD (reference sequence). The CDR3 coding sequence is TGCGCCAGCAGTGCCGGCCTGGACAGTGACTACGAGCAGTACTTC. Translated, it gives CASSAGLDSDYEQYF.

This chain's CDR3 is CASSQGGNSNQPQHF. CDR3 sequence (DNA): TGCGCCAGCAGCCAAGGTGGGAATAGCAATCAGCCCCAGCATTTT. V usage is TRBV4-1 and J usage is TRBJ1-5; D is ambiguous. Germline loops: CDR1 MGHRA, CDR2 YSYEKL. The CDR3 is 15 residues long. V lost 1 base, J lost 0 bases, and 7 bases lay in between.

CDR3 amino acids: CASSEGAGSYNEQFF. CDR3 nucleotide sequence: TGTGCCAGCAGTGAAGGGGCGGGCTCCTACAATGAGCAGTTCTTC. This sequence joins TRBV2 and TRBJ2-1; D perhaps matches TRBD2 (5 bases). Germline values: CDR1 SNHLY, CDR2 FYNNEI. The CDR3 covers 15 residues. Trimming removed 1 base from V and 0 bases from J, with 7 bases in between.

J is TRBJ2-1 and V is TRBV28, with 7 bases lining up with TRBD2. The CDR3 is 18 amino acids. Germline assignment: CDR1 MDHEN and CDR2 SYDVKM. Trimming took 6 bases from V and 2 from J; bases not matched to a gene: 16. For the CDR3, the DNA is TGTGCCAGCAGGGGGGATGATCAGCGGGACTTTCCCTACAATGAGCAGTTCTTC. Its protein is CASRGDDQRDFPYNEQFF.

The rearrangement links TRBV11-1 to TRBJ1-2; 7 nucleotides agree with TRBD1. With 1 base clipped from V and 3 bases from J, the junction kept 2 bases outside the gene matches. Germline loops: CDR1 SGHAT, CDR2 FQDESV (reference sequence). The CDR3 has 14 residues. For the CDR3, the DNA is TGTGCCAGCAGCTTAGGGGACAGCTACTATGGCTACACCTTC. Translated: CASSLGDSYYGYTF.

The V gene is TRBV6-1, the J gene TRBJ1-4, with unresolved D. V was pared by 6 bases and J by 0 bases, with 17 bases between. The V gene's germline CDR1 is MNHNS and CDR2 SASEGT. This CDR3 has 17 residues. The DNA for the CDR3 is TGTGCCAGCAGCCCCGGGCCCGGTGGCGCAACTAATGAAAAACTGTTTTTT. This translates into CASSPGPGGATNEKLFF.

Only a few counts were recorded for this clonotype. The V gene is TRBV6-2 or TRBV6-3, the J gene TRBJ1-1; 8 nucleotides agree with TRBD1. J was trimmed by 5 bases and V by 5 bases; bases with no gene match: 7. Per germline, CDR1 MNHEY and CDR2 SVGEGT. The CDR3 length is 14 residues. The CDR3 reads CASSDGQGITEAFF. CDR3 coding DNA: TGTGCCAGCAGTGACGGACAGGGCATTACTGAAGCTTTCTTT.

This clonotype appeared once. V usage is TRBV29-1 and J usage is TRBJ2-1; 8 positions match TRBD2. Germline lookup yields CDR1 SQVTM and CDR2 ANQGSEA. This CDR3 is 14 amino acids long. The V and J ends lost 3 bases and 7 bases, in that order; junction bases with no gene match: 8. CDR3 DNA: TGCAGCGTTGACCGGACTAGCTCCGGGAATGAGCAGTTCTTC. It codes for CSVDRTSSGNEQFF.

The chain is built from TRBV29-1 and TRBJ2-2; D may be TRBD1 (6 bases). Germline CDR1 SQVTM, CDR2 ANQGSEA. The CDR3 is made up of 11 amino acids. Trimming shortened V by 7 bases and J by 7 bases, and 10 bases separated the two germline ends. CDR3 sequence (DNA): TGCAGCGCCCAGGGGAACGGGGAGCTGTTTTTT. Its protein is CSAQGNGELFF.

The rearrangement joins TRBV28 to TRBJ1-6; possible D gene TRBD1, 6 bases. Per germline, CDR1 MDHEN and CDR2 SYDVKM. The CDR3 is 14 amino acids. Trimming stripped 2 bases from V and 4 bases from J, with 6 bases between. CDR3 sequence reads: CASSLGQYNSPLHF. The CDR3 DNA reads TGTGCCAGCAGTTTAGGACAGTATAATTCACCCCTCCACTTT.

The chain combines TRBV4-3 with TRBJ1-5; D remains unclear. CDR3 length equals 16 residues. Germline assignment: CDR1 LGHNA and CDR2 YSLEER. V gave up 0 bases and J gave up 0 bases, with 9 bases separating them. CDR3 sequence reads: CASSQDLGYSNQPQHF. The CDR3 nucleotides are TGCGCCAGCAGCCAAGATTTGGGGTATAGCAATCAGCCCCAGCATTTT.

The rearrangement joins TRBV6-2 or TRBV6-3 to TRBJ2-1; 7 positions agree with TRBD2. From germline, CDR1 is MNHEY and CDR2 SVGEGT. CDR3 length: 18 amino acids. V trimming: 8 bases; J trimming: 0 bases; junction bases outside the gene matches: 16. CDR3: CASLGPSGPKSSYNEQFF. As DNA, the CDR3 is TGTGCCAGCCTGGGGCCTAGCGGACCTAAGAGCTCCTACAATGAGCAGTTCTTC.

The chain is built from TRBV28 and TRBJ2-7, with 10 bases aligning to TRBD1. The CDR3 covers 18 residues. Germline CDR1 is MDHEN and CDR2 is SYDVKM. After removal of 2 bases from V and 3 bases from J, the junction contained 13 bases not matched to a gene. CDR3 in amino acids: CASSLLSGVGDRGYEQYF. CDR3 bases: TGTGCCAGCAGTTTACTGTCGGGGGTCGGGGACAGGGGCTACGAGCAGTACTTC.

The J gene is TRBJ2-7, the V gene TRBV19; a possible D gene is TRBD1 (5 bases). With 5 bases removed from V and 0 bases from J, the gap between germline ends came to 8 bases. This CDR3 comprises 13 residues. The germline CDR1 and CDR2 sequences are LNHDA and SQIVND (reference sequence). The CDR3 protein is CASSSDNSYEQYF. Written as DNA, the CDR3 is TGTGCCAGTAGTTCGGACAACTCCTACGAGCAGTACTTC. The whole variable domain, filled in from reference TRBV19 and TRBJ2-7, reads DGGITQSPKYLFRKEGQNVTLSCEQNLNHDAMYWYRQDPGQGLRLIYYSQIVNDFQKGDIAEGYSVSREKKESFPLTVTSAQKNPTAFYLCASSSDNSYEQYFGPGTRLTVT.

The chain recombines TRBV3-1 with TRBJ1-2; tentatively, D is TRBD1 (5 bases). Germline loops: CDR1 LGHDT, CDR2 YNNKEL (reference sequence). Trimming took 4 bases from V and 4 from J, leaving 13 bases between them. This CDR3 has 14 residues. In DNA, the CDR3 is TGTGCCAGCAGCCCCCTGGGACCACTCTATGGCTACACCTTC. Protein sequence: CASSPLGPLYGYTF.

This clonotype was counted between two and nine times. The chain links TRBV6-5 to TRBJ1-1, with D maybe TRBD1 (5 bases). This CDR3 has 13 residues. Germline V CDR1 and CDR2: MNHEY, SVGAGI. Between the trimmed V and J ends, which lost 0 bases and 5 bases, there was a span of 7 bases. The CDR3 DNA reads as TGTGCCAGCAGTTACTCCGGGGCGACTGAAGCTTTCTTT. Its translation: CASSYSGATEAFF.

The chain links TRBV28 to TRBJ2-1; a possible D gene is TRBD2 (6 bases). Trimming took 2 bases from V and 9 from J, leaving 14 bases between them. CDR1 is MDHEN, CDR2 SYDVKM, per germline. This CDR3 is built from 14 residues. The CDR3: CASSLDGSFGEQFF. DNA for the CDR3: TGTGCCAGCAGTTTAGACGGGAGCTTCGGTGAGCAGTTCTTC.

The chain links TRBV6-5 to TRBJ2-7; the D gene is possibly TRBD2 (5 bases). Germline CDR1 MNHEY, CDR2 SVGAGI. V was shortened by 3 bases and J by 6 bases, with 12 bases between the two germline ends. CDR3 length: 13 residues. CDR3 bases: TGTGCCAGCAGTTATCCAGGAGGCCTCGAGCAGTACTTC. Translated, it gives CASSYPGGLEQYF.

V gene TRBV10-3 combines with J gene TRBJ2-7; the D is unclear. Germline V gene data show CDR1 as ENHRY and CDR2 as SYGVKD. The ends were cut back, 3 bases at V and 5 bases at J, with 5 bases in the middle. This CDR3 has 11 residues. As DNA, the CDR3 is TGTGCCATCAGTGATGTAGACGAGCAGTACTTC. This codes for CAISDVDEQYF.

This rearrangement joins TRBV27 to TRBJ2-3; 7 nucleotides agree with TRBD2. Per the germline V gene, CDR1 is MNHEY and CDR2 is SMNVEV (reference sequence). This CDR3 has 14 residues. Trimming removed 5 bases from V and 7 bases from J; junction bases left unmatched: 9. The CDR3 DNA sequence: TGTGCCAGCAGTCCTCGACTAGCTGGGCATACGCAGTATTTT. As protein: CASSPRLAGHTQYF.